A single sample gave rise to the 26 T cell receptor beta chains below, sequenced in a study of naive and memory T cell subsets (dated by TCRdb to about 2017). The protocol used for the library was UMI-ligation and nested PCR. Instrument on record: Illumina MiSeq. An equimolar mix of two oligonucleotides covering both TRBC1 and TRBC2 was used as the beta constant-region primer. The ligated cDNA went through four rounds of PCR with nested alpha and beta constant-region primers together with the SP2 primer. Starting from the raw public reads, TCRdb applied fastp trimming at Q25, assembled clones with MiXCR and retained in-frame beta chains. Rows merge per CDR3 protein into single entries with the most common DNA and genes. Here the sample has 150,000 or so distinct CDR3 sequences; roughly 20% occur a single time. The top ten hold roughly 0.1% of the sample. Results and caveats for the whole study, not just this receptor: A few larger clonotypes were present in naive repertoires, especially CD8 naive repertoires, and these clonotypes were possibly memory cells re-expressing CD45RA.

Their target antigens are unknown. Material: naive CD4+ T cells from blood. The cell subset or site label here, explained by the study, means: naive T cells, CD45RA high CD27+. Every receptor here comes from a human donor in good health.

This clonotype was detected only once. The gene calls are TRBV6-6 and TRBJ1-4; TRBD1 matches 8 bases. This CDR3 is built from 14 residues. The germline gives CDR1 MNHNY, CDR2 SVGAGI (reference sequence). V trimming: 5 bases; J trimming: 5 bases; junction bases outside the gene matches: 4. CDR3 sequence: CASSPDRANEKLFF. CDR3 nucleotides: TGTGCCAGCAGTCCGGACAGGGCCAATGAAAAACTGTTTTTT.

The chain uses TRBV12-3 or TRBV12-4 and TRBJ2-1, with a weak D call TRBD2 (6 bases). The V gene lost 5 bases and the J gene lost 6 bases, with 17 bases spanning the gap. The CDR3 has 15 residues. The chain's CDR3 is CASSARGRSLNEQFF. The DNA of the CDR3 is TGTGCCAGCAGTGCGCGTGGGAGGTCCCTCAATGAGCAGTTCTTC.

Many counts were recorded for this clonotype. The chain couples TRBV20-1 to TRBJ2-1; 10 nucleotides line up with TRBD2. This CDR3 is built from 14 residues. Per germline, CDR1 DFQATT and CDR2 SNEGSKA (reference sequence). V dropped 3 bases and J dropped 4; count of bases not matched to a gene: 3. The CDR3 protein is CSARGLAYYNEQFF. The CDR3 bases are TGCAGTGCTAGGGGACTAGCGTATTACAATGAGCAGTTCTTC.

The chain recombines TRBV5-4 with TRBJ1-2; 7 positions agree with TRBD1. Trimming cost V 3 bases and J 2 bases; bases outside gene matches: 10. The CDR3 sequence is 16 residues long. Germline V CDR1 and CDR2: SGHNT, YYREEE (reference sequence). The CDR3 DNA is TGTGCCAGCAGCTCACCCTCCAGGGGGAACAACTATGGCTACACCTTC. It translates to CASSSPSRGNNYGYTF.

The rearrangement links TRBV4-1 to TRBJ2-2, with D possibly TRBD2 on 6 matching bases. The CDR3 loop spans 17 amino acids. V lost 0 bases and J lost 0, with 11 bases in between. Germline V gene sequence: CDR1 MGHRA, CDR2 YSYEKL. CDR3 sequence (DNA): TGCGCCAGCAGCCAAGATATCGGGAGAGCGAACACCGGGGAGCTGTTTTTT. Protein: CASSQDIGRANTGELFF.

The V call is TRBV11-2, the J call TRBJ2-2, with 14 bases aligning to TRBD2. The CDR3 is made up of 20 amino acids. From germline, CDR1 is SGHAT and CDR2 FQNNGV. V shed 1 base and J 2 bases; nucleotides not matched to a gene: 9. CDR3 DNA sequence: TGTGCCAGCAGCTTAGTGGACTGGACTAGCGGGAGGACCAACACCGGGGAGCTGTTTTTT. It codes for CASSLVDWTSGRTNTGELFF.

This clonotype was observed a handful of times. The chain recombines TRBV6-6 with TRBJ1-1; 7 bases map to TRBD1. The CDR3 is made up of 14 amino acids. Germline CDR1 MNHNY, CDR2 SVGAGI (reference sequence). Trimming at V came to 5 bases and at J to 0 bases, leaving 3 bases not matched to a gene. The CDR3 DNA is TGTGCCAGCAGTACGACAGGGATGAACACTGAAGCTTTCTTT. Translation: CASSTTGMNTEAFF.

This clonotype was counted at least ten times. The chain couples TRBV3-1 to TRBJ2-2; D gene unclear. The CDR3 loop spans 12 amino acids. Germline lookup yields CDR1 LGHDT and CDR2 YNNKEL (reference sequence). V lost 3 bases to trimming and J lost 5 bases, with 4 bases between them. CDR3: CASSQSTGELFF. The CDR3 DNA sequence: TGTGCCAGCAGCCAGAGTACCGGGGAGCTGTTTTTT.

This clonotype was counted at least ten times. V gene TRBV28 combines with J gene TRBJ2-1; 8 positions match TRBD1. The CDR3 extends over 15 amino acids. The V gene end was trimmed by 6 bases and the J gene end by 2 bases; junction bases not matched to a gene: 6. From germline, CDR1 is MDHEN and CDR2 SYDVKM. Written as DNA, the CDR3 is TGTGCCAGCAGAGAGGACAGGGCCGCCTACAATGAGCAGTTCTTC. It specifies CASREDRAAYNEQFF.

This clonotype was recorded a few times. The chain carries TRBV6-6 and TRBJ2-7; no clear D. The germline V gene has CDR1 MNHNY and CDR2 SVGAGI (reference sequence). CDR3 length: 14 residues. The V end lost 6 bases, the J end lost 0 bases, and 12 bases lay between the germline ends. The DNA of the CDR3 is TGTGCCAGCAGAAACCTGGTGGTCTCCTACGAGCAGTACTTC. Protein: CASRNLVVSYEQYF.

This clonotype was counted a few times. This rearrangement joins TRBV24-1 to TRBJ1-3, with a possible D match to TRBD1 (5 bases). Germline V gene sequence: CDR1 KGHDR, CDR2 SFDVKD. The CDR3 covers 15 residues. The V gene lost 12 bases and the J gene lost 0 bases, with 17 bases spanning the gap. CDR3 loop: CASRTLRVSGNTIYF. CDR3 sequence (DNA): TGTGCCTCACGGACACTTAGGGTCTCTGGAAACACCATATATTTT.

In its sample, this clonotype was seen a few times. The J gene is TRBJ2-2, the V gene TRBV29-1; possibly TRBD2 for D (6 bases). V was shortened by 4 bases and J by 6 bases, with 6 bases between the two germline ends. The CDR3 covers 11 residues. From germline, CDR1 is SQVTM and CDR2 ANQGSEA. CDR3 sequence (DNA): TGCAGCGTTGGACTAGCCGGGGAGCTGTTTTTT. Translation: CSVGLAGELFF.

This clonotype showed up just a few times. This chain connects TRBV28 to TRBJ1-2; weak D call: TRBD1 (6 bases). The CDR3 length is 13 residues. Germline V gives CDR1 MDHEN, CDR2 SYDVKM. V lost 8 bases, J lost 4 bases, and 14 bases lay in between. CDR3 residues: CASGDTGSYGYTF. CDR3 in DNA: TGTGCCAGCGGGGACACAGGGAGCTATGGCTACACCTTC.

The rearrangement joins TRBV3-2 to TRBJ1-2; the table's D call of TRBD1 was not tested on the DNA. TRBV3-2 is tagged as a pseudogene. CDR3 size: 15 residues. This chain's CDR3 is CASSQDRTGSEGYTF. CDR3 sequence (DNA): TGTGCCAGCAGCCAGGATCGGACAGGGTCTGAAGGCTACACCTTC.

This clonotype was seen more than once but under ten times. This chain joins TRBV5-1 and TRBJ1-1; tentative D call: TRBD1 (6 bases). This CDR3 is built from 14 residues. The germline CDR1 and CDR2 sequences are SGHRS and YFSETQ. V was trimmed by 2 bases and J by 6 bases, leaving 14 bases between them. CDR3 protein: CASSLGGLRAEAFF. The CDR3 nucleotides read TGCGCCAGCAGCTTAGGGGGACTACGCGCTGAAGCTTTCTTT. Filled out from reference TRBV5-1 and TRBJ1-1, the complete variable domain reads KAGVTQTPRYLIKTRGQQVTLSCSPISGHRSVSWYQQTPGQGLQFLFEYFSETQRNKGNFPGRFSGRQFSNSRSEMNVSTLELGDSALYLCASSLGGLRAEAFFGQGTRLTVV.

The sample holds a few counts of this clonotype. DNA for the CDR3: TGTGCCAGCAGGGCGGGACCACTATACAATGAGCAGTTCTTC. Encoded protein: CASRAGPLYNEQFF. The gene calls are TRBV7-9 and TRBJ2-1; weak D call: TRBD2 (6 bases). Germline values: CDR1 SEHNR, CDR2 FQNEAQ (reference sequence). The CDR3 runs 14 residues. Trimming took off 6 bases at V and 4 bases at J, with 13 bases between the two ends.

This clonotype has more than one count but fewer than ten. The chain is built from TRBV6-1 and TRBJ1-2, with a possible D match to TRBD1 (6 bases). Germline CDR1 and CDR2: MNHNS and SASEGT. The V end lost 3 bases, the J end lost 3 bases, and 20 bases lay between the germline ends. The CDR3 spans 17 residues. In DNA form, the CDR3 reads TGTGCCAGCAGTGACTACGGGGGCCGCATCATCGACTATGGCTACACCTTC. It codes for CASSDYGGRIIDYGYTF.

This clonotype was counted between two and nine times. The V call is TRBV7-2, the J call TRBJ2-7; possible D gene TRBD2, 6 bases. Deletions cut 5 bases from V and 10 bases from J, with 12 bases between. Germline V gene lookup returns CDR1 SGHTA and CDR2 FQGNSA. This CDR3 has 11 residues. The CDR3 DNA is TGTGCCAGCAGCAAGAGGGACTCACAGTACTTC. This encodes CASSKRDSQYF. The full variable domain, completed using reference TRBV7-2 and TRBJ2-7, is GAGVSQSPSNKVTEKGKDVELRCDPISGHTALYWYRQSLGQGLEFLIYFQGNSAPDKSGLPSDRFSAERTGGSVSTLTIQRTQQEDSAVYLCASSKRDSQYFGPGTRLTVT.

The chain carries TRBV19 and TRBJ2-6, with D perhaps matching TRBD1 (5 bases). Trimming removed 7 bases from V and 2 bases from J, with 9 bases in between. The CDR3 is 14 amino acids. CDR1 and CDR2 from the germline V gene are LNHDA and SQIVND (reference sequence). The DNA of the CDR3 is TGTGCCAGTACAGAAGGGGCTGGGGCCAACGTCCTGACTTTC. Its protein is CASTEGAGANVLTF.

The chain joins TRBV5-1 to TRBJ2-1, with 12 bases that match TRBD2. The CDR3 is made up of 19 amino acids. Germline V CDR1 and CDR2: SGHRS, YFSETQ. V gave up 4 bases and J gave up 6 bases; unmatched junction bases: 17. The CDR3 DNA sequence: TGCGCCAGCAGCCACGTGCAGGGGCTAGCGGGAGGGCCAAGCAATGAGCAGTTCTTC. This gives the protein CASSHVQGLAGGPSNEQFF.

This sequence joins TRBV7-2 and TRBJ2-1, with D possibly TRBD2 on 6 matching bases. This CDR3 is built from 14 residues. The V gene's germline CDR1 is SGHTA and CDR2 FQGNSA. V lost 5 bases and J lost 6, with 14 bases in between. Here the CDR3 reads CASSPRRDSNEQFF. CDR3 DNA: TGTGCCAGCAGCCCCCGGCGGGATAGCAATGAGCAGTTCTTC.

The chain has TRBV28 and TRBJ1-4, with D maybe TRBD1 (5 bases). Germline V gene data show CDR1 as MDHEN and CDR2 as SYDVKM. V gave up 7 bases and J gave up 8 bases, with 17 bases separating them. The CDR3 spans 14 residues. In DNA form, the CDR3 reads TGTGCCAGCACTCTCCGTGGGGCGGGCGAAAAACTGTTTTTT. It yields the protein CASTLRGAGEKLFF.

A few counts support this clonotype. The chain joins TRBV28 to TRBJ2-7; 7 positions agree with TRBD1. In germline, CDR1 is MDHEN, CDR2 SYDVKM. Losses at the gene ends were 6 bases for V and 9 bases for J; bases not matched to a gene: 11. There are 13 residues in the CDR3. The CDR3 sequence: CASSPRQGIVQYF. Written as DNA, the CDR3 is TGTGCCAGCAGCCCACGACAGGGAATCGTGCAGTACTTC.

This clonotype came up a few times. The genes are TRBV12-3 or TRBV12-4 and TRBJ2-6; 7 bases agree with TRBD1. The CDR3 is made up of 16 amino acids. The V gene end was trimmed by 7 bases and the J gene end by 3 bases; junction bases not matched to a gene: 9. The CDR3 coding sequence is TGTGCCAGCACCAACAGGGGATTAAGTGGGGCCAACGTCCTGACTTTC. Its translation: CASTNRGLSGANVLTF.

This clonotype came up many times. This chain links TRBV20-1 with TRBJ2-5; tentative D call: TRBD2 (5 bases). Germline CDR1 DFQATT, CDR2 SNEGSKA (reference sequence). The CDR3 length is 12 residues. CDR3 protein: CSLRSGSETQYF. The CDR3 coding sequence is TGCAGCCTCCGGAGCGGTTCTGAGACCCAGTACTTC.

This sequence joins TRBV9 and TRBJ1-1; D unresolved. Germline lookup yields CDR1 SGDLS and CDR2 YYNGEE. V gave up 2 bases and J gave up 0 bases, with 14 bases separating them. This CDR3 contains 16 residues. In nucleotides, the CDR3 is TGTGCCAGCAGCGTGGGCGGCCCATCCATGAACACTGAAGCTTTCTTT. Translation: CASSVGGPSMNTEAFF.